Reported below is one T cell receptor (beta chain). The sample is drawn from a study of identical twins. There are 15 residues in the CDR3. Looked up from germline, CDR1 is SGHDN and CDR2 is FVKESK. Trimming took off 4 bases at V and 9 bases at J, with 20 bases between the two ends. TCRdb redid the calling of the 5' RACE reads with MiXCR, one entry per CDR3 protein. The table lists a few hundred thousand distinct CDR3 sequences, 13% to 15% of them singletons. These data also formed part of another study, on yellow fever vaccine responses in identical twins.

Material for sequencing was CD4+ T cells sorted from blood. The V call is TRBV14, the J call TRBJ2-3, with a possible D match to TRBD2 (6 bases). This TCR was recovered from a woman aged 18-30 years in good health. CDR3 protein: CASSRSGSGWGTQYF. The DNA of the CDR3 is TGTGCCAGCAGCCGAAGTGGCAGCGGGTGGGGGACGCAGTATTTT.